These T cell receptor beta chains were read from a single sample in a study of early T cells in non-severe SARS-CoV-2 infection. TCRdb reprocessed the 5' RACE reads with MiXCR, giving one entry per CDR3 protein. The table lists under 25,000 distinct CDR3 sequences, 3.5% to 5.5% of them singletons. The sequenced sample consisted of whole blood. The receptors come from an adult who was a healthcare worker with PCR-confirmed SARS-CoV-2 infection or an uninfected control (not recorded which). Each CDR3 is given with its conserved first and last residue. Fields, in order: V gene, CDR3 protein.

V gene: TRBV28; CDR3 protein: CASSFKRVPQETQYF
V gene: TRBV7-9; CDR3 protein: CASSSDGLSTDTQYF
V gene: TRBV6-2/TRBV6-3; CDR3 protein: CASSTRLAGGTDTQYF
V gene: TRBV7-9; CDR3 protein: CASSRILNTEAFF
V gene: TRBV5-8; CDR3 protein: CASSPRVYNSPLHF
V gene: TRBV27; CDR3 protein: CASSSWDSPSIYEQYF
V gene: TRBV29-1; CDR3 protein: CSVLPRGRDRGETQYF
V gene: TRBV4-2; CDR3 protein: CASSQDPQGIGEQYF
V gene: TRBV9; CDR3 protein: CASSVGGDEQYF
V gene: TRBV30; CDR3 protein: CAWAVTDRGLSDTQYF
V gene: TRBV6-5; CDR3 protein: CASSSTSGGETDTQYF
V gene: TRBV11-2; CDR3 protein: CASSSPLGPGADTQYF
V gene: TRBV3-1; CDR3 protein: CASSHPHGTYYEQYF
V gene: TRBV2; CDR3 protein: CASSRQGVGRAGELFF
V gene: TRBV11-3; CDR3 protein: CASSLDEGDGYTF
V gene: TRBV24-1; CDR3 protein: CATSGGTDSYNEQFF
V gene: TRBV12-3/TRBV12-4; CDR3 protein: CASSLTGRITEAFF
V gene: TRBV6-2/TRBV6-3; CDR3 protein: CASSSLTASDSGNEQFF
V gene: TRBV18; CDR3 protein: CASSPGTLQTQYF
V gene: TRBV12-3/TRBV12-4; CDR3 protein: CASSLRDMREKLFF
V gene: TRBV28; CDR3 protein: CASSRQGATEAFF
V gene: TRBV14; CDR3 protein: CASSQETETQYF
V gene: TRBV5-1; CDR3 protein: CASSSGTGLYETQYF
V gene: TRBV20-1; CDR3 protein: CSARGTSGDDTQYF
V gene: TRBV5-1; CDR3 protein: CASSPQSGEAYEQYF
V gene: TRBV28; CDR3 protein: CASSSGEGEQFF
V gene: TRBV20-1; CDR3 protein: CSASSQTSGGYNEQFF
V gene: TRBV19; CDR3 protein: CASSTWQTYGYTF
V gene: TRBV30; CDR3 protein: CAWSEQGGQFF
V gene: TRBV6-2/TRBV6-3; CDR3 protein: CASSYSGDSYYEQYF